The source of this T cell receptor (beta chain) is a study of CD4 T cells in relation to SARS-CoV-2 and coronaviruses. The method was immunoSEQ multiplex PCR; TCRdb's version includes in-frame clones alone and lacks a portion of them. The profile shows just under 20,000 clones, around 75% of them singletons. Details on this clone: Its cognate antigen is unknown.

Unexposed donor CD4+ T cells date from 2011-2018, before the COVID-19 pandemic. Isolation of CD4+ T cells took place after less than 11 days in culture. Testing used SARS-CoV-2 S/N and four cold-coronavirus spikes on unexposed-donor CD4+ T cells, cells permitting. PBMCs were plated at 1.5 million to 2.5 million per well in IL-2-containing medium. V was trimmed by 6 bases and J by 8 bases, leaving 16 bases between them. Per the germline V gene, CDR1 is SQVTM and CDR2 is ANQGSEA. The CDR3 contains 13 residues. The sequencing sample was made of CD4+ T cells from PBMCs, cultured in vitro. V is TRBV29-1 and J is TRBJ1-4; TRBD1 might be the D (5 bases). The source is a human donor in good health. CDR3 sequence: CSVSTGLLEKLFF. In nucleotides, the CDR3 is TGCAGCGTCTCGACGGGACTTTTGGAAAAACTGTTTTTT.